What follows describes a single T cell receptor (beta chain). Its antigen is unknown. The sample is drawn from a study of PD-1 blockade in mismatch repair-deficient tumors. About the study: All were previously treated, progressing patients with 12 mismatch repair-deficient cancer types. Findings and limits, study-wide: Tumor-resident clones, often undetectable pretreatment in blood, expanded then contracted after pembrolizumab.

The CDR3 covers 14 residues. Trimming left V 5 bases short and J 1 base short, with 10 bases between. Germline V gene lookup returns CDR1 PRHDT and CDR2 FYEKMQ (reference sequence). Mismatch repair deficiency was confirmed in all patients, by PCR or immunohistochemistry. TCR sequencing covered a few patients who responded to pembrolizumab. The protocol was immunoSEQ multiplex PCR, while the TCRdb copy is restricted to in-frame clones and leaves out a portion. The top ten hold 2.6% of the sample, which has about 84,000 clones, about 85% seen once. The chain employs TRBV13 and TRBJ2-3; the D gene is possibly TRBD2 (5 bases). The material was peripheral blood, obtained 12 weeks after starting pembrolizumab. The receptor comes from an adult with mismatch repair-deficient cancer. The CDR3 coding sequence is TGTGCCAGCAGCAGCCGGACTGGCACAGATACGCAGTATTTT. This codes for CASSSRTGTDTQYF.